Following are 18 T cell receptor beta chains from one sample sequenced in a study of OX40 agonist ivuxolimab in advanced cancers. Some clones are missing from TCRdb's copy, which holds only in-frame ones; the method was immunoSEQ multiplex PCR. The table has more than 55,000 clones, roughly 80% seen once; the top ten hold about 3.7%. Specimen: CD4+ or CD8+ T cells sorted from blood, collected in a trial of the OX40 agonist ivuxolimab. These receptors were collected from an adult with an advanced solid tumor such as melanoma, head and neck, liver or kidney cancer.

V is TRBV27 and J is TRBJ2-2; D unresolved. The ends were cut back, 3 bases at V and 0 bases at J, with 11 bases in the middle. CDR1 and CDR2 from the germline V gene are MNHEY and SMNVEV (reference sequence). This CDR3 has 16 amino acids. In nucleotides, the CDR3 is TGTGCCAGCAGTTTTCGGCGGCGCGCGAACACCGGGGAGCTGTTTTTT. The encoded protein is CASSFRRRANTGELFF.

The genes are TRBV11-2 and TRBJ2-3, with 8 bases lining up with TRBD2. CDR1 SGHAT and CDR2 FQNNGV come from the germline V gene. V lost 5 bases, J lost 5 bases, and 9 bases stayed unmatched. This CDR3 contains 15 residues. CDR3 region: CASSVRSGSVDTQYF. In nucleotides, the CDR3 is TGTGCCAGCAGCGTTAGAAGCGGGAGTGTAGATACGCAGTATTTT.

The rearrangement uses TRBV7-2 and TRBJ1-5, with a tentative D call TRBD1 (5 bases). Germline V gene sequence: CDR1 SGHTA, CDR2 FQGNSA. CDR3 length: 16 amino acids. V dropped 2 bases and J dropped 4 bases, with 15 bases sitting between them. The CDR3: CASSLSGTEQNQPQHF. The CDR3 coding sequence is TGTGCCAGCAGCTTATCCGGGACGGAACAGAATCAGCCCCAGCATTTT.

The CDR3: CASSPRGVLHTQYF. Written as DNA, the CDR3 is TGTGCCAGCAGCCCAAGGGGGGTCTTGCATACGCAGTATTTT. The chain recombines TRBV11-2 with TRBJ2-3; D is possibly TRBD1 or TRBD2 (6 bases each). Trimming removed 5 bases at V and 7 bases at J, with 16 bases between. Germline V gene lookup returns CDR1 SGHAT and CDR2 FQNNGV. CDR3 length: 14 amino acids. The entire variable domain, with the rest obtained from reference TRBV11-2 and TRBJ2-3, is as follows: EAGVAQSPRYKIIEKRQSVAFWCNPISGHATLYWYQQILGQGPKLLIQFQNNGVVDDSQLPKDRFSAERLKGVDSTLKIQPAKLEDSAVYLCASSPRGVLHTQYFGPGTRLTVL.

The chain combines TRBV6-5 with TRBJ1-1, with 7 bases fitting TRBD1. CDR1 and CDR2 from the germline V gene are MNHEY and SVGAGI. CDR3 length: 15 residues. V lost 6 bases and J lost 1; bases outside the gene matches: 8. The CDR3 is CASREWTGKNTEAFF. CDR3 DNA sequence: TGTGCCAGCAGAGAGTGGACAGGAAAGAACACTGAAGCTTTCTTT.

The chain joins TRBV7-2 to TRBJ1-3; D is unresolved. Germline-derived CDR1 and CDR2 are SGHTA and FQGNSA. V was clipped by 0 bases and J by 2 bases, with 8 bases between them. The CDR3 extends over 15 amino acids. CDR3: CASSLASGPGNTIYF. In DNA, the CDR3 is TGTGCCAGCAGCTTAGCGTCTGGGCCTGGAAACACCATATATTTT.

This chain connects TRBV5-1 to TRBJ2-7; 7 bases are a match to TRBD1. The CDR3 runs to 15 residues. Trimming removed 2 bases from V and 0 bases from J; junction bases left unmatched: 5. The germline CDR1 and CDR2 sequences are SGHRS and YFSETQ. In DNA form, the CDR3 reads TGCGCCAGCAGCTTCAGGACAGGAATCTCCTACGAGCAGTACTTC. It is translated as CASSFRTGISYEQYF.

The rearrangement joins TRBV19 to TRBJ2-3; 7 bases align to TRBD1. V shed 6 bases and J 4 bases; nucleotides not matched to a gene: 7. The V gene's germline CDR1 is LNHDA and CDR2 SQIVND (reference sequence). The CDR3 consists of 14 residues. CDR3 loop: CASSNRGGSDTQYF. As DNA, the CDR3 is TGTGCCAGTAGCAACAGGGGTGGCTCAGATACGCAGTATTTT.

DNA of the CDR3: TGTGCCAGCAGCTTAGCGTTAGGACTAGCGGGAGGCGAGACCCAGTACTTC. This translates into CASSLALGLAGGETQYF. The rearrangement links TRBV7-9 to TRBJ2-5, with TRBD2 identical over 14 bases. V shed 0 bases and J 5 bases; nucleotides not matched to a gene: 5. CDR1 and CDR2 from the germline V gene are SEHNR and FQNEAQ (reference sequence). This CDR3 contains 17 residues.

The table lists this clone with a few counts. The rearrangement links TRBV10-2 to TRBJ2-1, with 11 bases lining up with TRBD2. There are 16 residues in the CDR3. The V gene's germline CDR1 is WSHSY and CDR2 SAAADI. V dropped 8 bases and J dropped 5; count of bases not matched to a gene: 11. As DNA, the CDR3 is TGCGCCAGCCTATCTTTCGGGACTAGCGGACACAATGAGCAGTTCTTC. This codes for CASLSFGTSGHNEQFF.

The chain is built from TRBV5-4 and TRBJ1-3; possible D gene TRBD1, 6 bases. Trimming stripped 0 bases from V and 9 bases from J, with 10 bases between. The CDR3 contains 13 residues. Germline V gene sequence: CDR1 SGHNT, CDR2 YYREEE (reference sequence). The CDR3 region has the DNA TGTGCCAGCAGCTTGGGGGGGGCTGGCACCATATATTTT. Protein product: CASSLGGAGTIYF.

CDR3 residues: CATSRDVGTGGYGYTF. CDR3 bases: TGTGCCACCAGCAGAGATGTGGGGACAGGGGGCTATGGCTACACCTTC. The chain carries TRBV15 and TRBJ1-2, with TRBD1 identical over 11 bases. J was trimmed by 4 bases and V by 0 bases; bases with no gene match: 4. The CDR3 covers 16 residues. CDR1 is LNHNV and CDR2 is YYDKDF in the germline V gene (reference sequence).

The chain links TRBV6-4 to TRBJ2-2, with D perhaps given as TRBD1 or TRBD2 (5 bases each). Germline V CDR1 and CDR2: MRHNA, SNTAGT. CDR3 size: 16 residues. V was shortened by 3 bases and J by 0 bases, with 11 bases between the two germline ends. Here the CDR3 reads CASSEGDGSNTGELFF. CDR3 in DNA: TGTGCCAGCAGTGAGGGGGACGGTTCGAACACCGGGGAGCTGTTTTTT.

The chain joins TRBV27 to TRBJ1-1; D remains unclear. With 5 bases removed from V and 1 base from J, the gap between germline ends came to 11 bases. CDR3 length: 14 residues. In germline, CDR1 is MNHEY, CDR2 SMNVEV (reference sequence). CDR3 amino acids: CASSKGLENTEAFF. The CDR3 bases are TGTGCCAGCAGTAAGGGTCTTGAGAACACTGAAGCTTTCTTT.

V is TRBV18 and J is TRBJ2-3, with TRBD2 identical over 10 bases. J lost 6 bases, V lost 6 bases, and 9 bases had no gene match. CDR1 and CDR2 (germline): KGHSH, LQKENI. The CDR3 is 15 residues long. Here the CDR3 reads CASSPRAGGIDTQYF. The CDR3 DNA follows: TGTGCCAGCTCCCCCAGAGCGGGGGGGATTGATACGCAGTATTTT.

This chain links TRBV25-1 with TRBJ2-5, with TRBD2 matching over 9 bases. Germline CDR1 and CDR2: MGHDK and SYGVNS. The J segment lost 6 bases and the V segment lost 1 base, leaving 6 bases of the junction unmatched. This CDR3 comprises 15 residues. The DNA of the CDR3 is TGTGCCAGCAGTGAATCTAGCGGGGCGGTGAAGACCCAGTACTTC. This gives the protein CASSESSGAVKTQYF.

The chain uses TRBV7-2 and TRBJ1-4; 7 positions match TRBD1. The junction had 18 bases not matched to a gene; V was cut back by 3 bases and J by 8 bases. From germline, CDR1 is SGHTA and CDR2 FQGNSA. There are 18 residues in the CDR3. The CDR3 protein is CASSFPSTGRKGTEKLFF. CDR3 nucleotides: TGTGCCAGCAGCTTTCCCTCGACAGGGCGAAAGGGGACCGAAAAACTGTTTTTT.

The chain employs TRBV27 and TRBJ2-2; 8 bases agree with TRBD1. Germline V gene lookup returns CDR1 MNHEY and CDR2 SMNVEV (reference sequence). V gave up 0 bases and J gave up 3 bases; unmatched junction bases: 9. There are 18 residues in the CDR3. The CDR3 region has the DNA TGTGCCAGCAGTTTATCAAGGGACAGGAGATTCTACACCGGGGAGCTGTTTTTT. It codes for CASSLSRDRRFYTGELFF.